Each of the 21 T cell receptor beta chains below was sequenced from the same sample in a study of T cells after posttransplantation cyclophosphamide. Measured with immunoSEQ multiplex PCR; TCRdb has only the in-frame clones, and not every one. The repertoire holds thousands of clones, with around 84% as singletons. Treatment was busulfan-fludarabine conditioning, a marrow graft, and cyclophosphamide on days +3 and +4. Sample: PBMCs, taken after allogeneic stem cell transplant with posttransplant cyclophosphamide. The receptors originated from a female patient aged 45 to 65 who received an allogeneic stem cell transplant from a related donor, was CMV-positive, and had no GVHD. Some T cells here may be from the graft donor.

The chain has TRBV5-4 and TRBJ2-5, with D hard to call. CDR3 length: 15 residues. Germline V gene sequence: CDR1 SGHNT, CDR2 YYREEE (reference sequence). V lost 0 bases and J 3 bases, leaving 12 bases between the germline ends. CDR3 in DNA: TGTGCCAGCAGCTTGGAAGTGCAGATCGAAGAGACCCAGTACTTC. Translation gives CASSLEVQIEETQYF.

V is TRBV14 and J is TRBJ1-1; no definite D call. Between the trimmed V and J ends, which lost 4 bases and 6 bases, there was a span of 18 bases. The CDR3 loop spans 15 amino acids. Per germline, CDR1 SGHDN and CDR2 FVKESK. CDR3 sequence (DNA): TGTGCCAGCAGCCGCCAACCGTCAGGCGGGGCTGAAGCTTTCTTT. This codes for CASSRQPSGGAEAFF.

The chain is built from TRBV2 and TRBJ2-1; D is unclear. V shed 1 base and J shed 12 bases, with 13 bases lying between them. This CDR3 has 13 residues. Germline lookup yields CDR1 SNHLY and CDR2 FYNNEI. DNA of the CDR3: TGTGCCAGCAGTGAAGGCGGAGAATCGAGGCAGTTCTTC. Protein product: CASSEGGESRQFF. The full variable domain, completed using reference TRBV2 and TRBJ2-1, is EPEVTQTPSHQVTQMGQEVILRCVPISNHLYFYWYRQILGQKVEFLVSFYNNEISEKSEIFDDQFSVERPDGSNFTLKIRSTKLEDSAMYFCASSEGGESRQFFGPGTRLTVL.

This clone has only a few counts. DNA of the CDR3: TGTGCCAGCAGCTGGGACAGGGACCCTATGTTGCCCCAGCATTTT. Translated: CASSWDRDPMLPQHF. J is TRBJ1-5 and V is TRBV7-9; 9 bases are a match to TRBD1. This CDR3 contains 15 residues. The V gene end was trimmed by 4 bases and the J gene end by 9 bases; junction bases not matched to a gene: 10. CDR1 and CDR2 from the germline V gene are SEHNR and FQNEAQ (reference sequence).

This clone has just one count. The rearrangement uses TRBV7-6 and TRBJ1-5; D gene uncertain. Trimming left V 1 base short and J 3 bases short, with 4 bases between. CDR1 is SGHVS and CDR2 is FNYEAQ in the germline V gene. The CDR3 totals 13 residues. CDR3 coding DNA: TGTGCCAGCAGCTTAGATAACAATCAGCCCCAGCATTTT. Translating gives CASSLDNNQPQHF.

In this sample, this clone turned up once. The CDR3 loop is CASSLGTADNEKLFF. CDR3 nucleotides: TGTGCCAGCAGCTTAGGGACAGCTGATAATGAAAAACTGTTTTTT. This chain joins TRBV5-5 and TRBJ1-4; 7 nucleotides line up with TRBD1. V lost 2 bases, J lost 4 bases, and 5 bases stayed unmatched. The germline V gene encodes CDR1 SGHKS and CDR2 YYEKEE (reference sequence). The CDR3 consists of 15 residues.

This clone was counted once. This chain links TRBV5-1 with TRBJ1-6; no definite D call. The germline V gene has CDR1 SGHRS and CDR2 YFSETQ. This CDR3 contains 12 residues. The V and J ends lost 4 bases and 10 bases respectively, with 9 bases between them. The CDR3, as DNA: TGCGCCAGCAGCCTTGGCCAGTCACCCCTCCACTTT. Protein product: CASSLGQSPLHF.

This chain joins TRBV25-1 and TRBJ2-7, with D perhaps TRBD1 (6 bases). Germline V gene lookup returns CDR1 MGHDK and CDR2 SYGVNS. CDR3 length equals 12 residues. Trimming pared 8 bases from V and 3 bases from J, leaving 11 bases between. CDR3 bases: TGTGCCAGCGCTTCAGGGGTCTACGAGCAGTACTTC. Its protein is CASASGVYEQYF.

In this sample, this clone turned up once. This chain connects TRBV19 to TRBJ1-2, with D possibly being TRBD1 (5 bases). Germline-derived CDR1 and CDR2 are LNHDA and SQIVND (reference sequence). This CDR3 has 15 amino acids. Between the trimmed V and J ends, which lost 7 bases and 1 base, there was a span of 16 bases. Here the CDR3 reads CASMALGDGNYGYTF. In nucleotides, the CDR3 is TGTGCCAGTATGGCCCTAGGGGATGGTAACTATGGCTACACCTTC.

This rearrangement joins TRBV5-4 to TRBJ2-5; 15 bases are shared with TRBD2. The CDR3 length is 17 residues. Germline V gene lookup returns CDR1 SGHNT and CDR2 YYREEE (reference sequence). With 0 bases clipped from V and 5 bases from J, the junction kept 5 bases outside the gene matches. This CDR3 is CASSLAGLAGGQETQYF. CDR3 DNA: TGTGCCAGCAGCTTGGCGGGACTAGCGGGAGGACAGGAGACCCAGTACTTC.

This clone was seen a single time. The gene calls are TRBV6-1 and TRBJ2-7, with 8 positions matching TRBD1. V shed 7 bases, J shed 2 bases, and the junction held 7 bases outside the gene matches. The CDR3 is 14 residues long. Germline loops: CDR1 MNHNS, CDR2 SASEGT. In DNA form, the CDR3 reads TGTGCCAGCACCGCTACGGACAGGGCCTACGAGCAGTACTTC. The encoded protein is CASTATDRAYEQYF.

The V gene is TRBV7-3, the J gene TRBJ1-4, with D unclear. Looked up from germline, CDR1 is SGHTA and CDR2 is FQGTGA. Trimming removed 5 bases from V and 2 bases from J, with 6 bases in between. The CDR3 spans 13 residues. The CDR3 DNA is TGTGCCAGCAGCCGAGGGACTAATGAAAAACTGTTTTTT. Translated, it gives CASSRGTNEKLFF.

This clone has a handful of counts. V usage is TRBV7-3 and J usage is TRBJ1-1; 10 nucleotides line up with TRBD1. V was clipped by 5 bases and J by 3 bases; unmatched bases: 6. CDR3 length: 15 amino acids. Germline V gene data show CDR1 as SGHTA and CDR2 as FQGTGA. CDR3 bases: TGTGCCAGCAGCGGCGGACAGGGGGGGGACACTGAAGCTTTCTTT. Its translation is CASSGGQGGDTEAFF.

V and J are TRBV19 and TRBJ1-1; 7 nucleotides agree with TRBD1. V trimming: 5 bases; J trimming: 0 bases; junction bases outside the gene matches: 6. CDR3 length: 15 amino acids. Per germline, CDR1 LNHDA and CDR2 SQIVND (reference sequence). This CDR3 reads CASSLGTAMNTEAFF. In DNA form, the CDR3 reads TGTGCCAGTAGTCTCGGGACAGCCATGAACACTGAAGCTTTCTTT.

This chain links TRBV28 with TRBJ1-5; TRBD1 agrees at 7 bases. The CDR3 is made up of 14 amino acids. CDR1 is MDHEN and CDR2 is SYDVKM in the germline V gene. V was pared by 6 bases and J by 0 bases, with 2 bases of the junction left unmatched. DNA of the CDR3: TGTGCCAGCAGACCAGGGGGTAGCAATCAGCCCCAGCATTTT. Translated, it gives CASRPGGSNQPQHF.

The genes are TRBV27 and TRBJ1-4, with a tentative D call TRBD1 (5 bases). The V end was cut by 8 bases, the J end by 0 bases, with 13 bases between. The CDR3 is 15 amino acids. CDR1 is MNHEY and CDR2 is SMNVEV in the germline V gene (reference sequence). CDR3 bases: TGTGCCAGCCGTCAGGGTCTTGCAACTAATGAAAAACTGTTTTTT. It yields the protein CASRQGLATNEKLFF.

The V and J genes are TRBV19 and TRBJ1-1; unclear D gene. Between the trimmed V and J ends, which lost 3 bases and 7 bases, there was a span of 12 bases. Germline CDR1 is LNHDA and CDR2 is SQIVND (reference sequence). CDR3 length: 13 residues. The CDR3 region has the DNA TGTGCCAGTAGTATTCGAGCGGACTTTGAAGCTTTCTTT. Its translation: CASSIRADFEAFF.

This rearrangement joins TRBV7-9 to TRBJ2-7; 13 positions match TRBD2. The junction had 7 bases not matched to a gene; V was cut back by 4 bases and J by 7 bases. The CDR3 runs 15 residues. The germline gives CDR1 SEHNR, CDR2 FQNEAQ (reference sequence). The CDR3 DNA is TGTGCCAGCAGCTGGGTGACTAGCGGGAGGATTGAGCAGTACTTC. Protein sequence: CASSWVTSGRIEQYF.

The chain carries TRBV5-1 and TRBJ2-3, with 8 bases that match TRBD1. V lost 1 base and J lost 2; bases outside the gene matches: 6. The CDR3 totals 16 residues. Germline V CDR1 and CDR2: SGHRS, YFSETQ. CDR3 sequence reads: CASSLPRQGITDTQYF. In DNA form, the CDR3 reads TGCGCCAGCAGCTTGCCGCGACAGGGGATCACAGATACGCAGTATTTT.

In this sample, this clone is hyperexpanded (1% or more). The V and J genes are TRBV19 and TRBJ2-1; TRBD2 agrees at 9 bases. The length of the CDR3 is 16 residues. Looked up from germline, CDR1 is LNHDA and CDR2 is SQIVND (reference sequence). V gave up 1 base and J gave up 7 bases; unmatched junction bases: 8. CDR3 DNA: TGTGCCAGTAGTATAGGGGCGGGAGGGCCGGGAAATGAGCAGTTCTTC. This codes for CASSIGAGGPGNEQFF.

Here the CDR3 DNA reads TGTGCCAGCAGCCCCTGGGGGGGGAACACTGAAGCTTTCTTT. Translated: CASSPWGGNTEAFF. V gene TRBV5-8 combines with J gene TRBJ1-1; D is perhaps TRBD1 (5 bases). Trimming removed 4 bases at V and 1 base at J, with 11 bases between. The CDR3 spans 14 residues. Looked up from germline, CDR1 is SGHTS and CDR2 is YDEGEE.